The next 27 T cell receptor beta chains were all read from a single sample in a study of blood T cell repertoires in COVID-19. Only in-frame clones appear in the TCRdb table, and some are missing; sequencing was by immunoSEQ multiplex PCR. The sample yields around 140,000 clones, 65% to 90% seen once. The source material was peripheral blood. These receptor sequences come from a man aged 55 to 70 with active or convalescent COVID-19.

The chain has TRBV6-2 or TRBV6-3 and TRBJ2-1, with 10 bases that match TRBD2. Germline values: CDR1 MNHEY, CDR2 SVGEGT. Losses at the gene ends were 0 bases for V and 5 bases for J; bases not matched to a gene: 7. This CDR3 is built from 17 residues. The CDR3 reads CASSYSTSGRWDNEQFF. The CDR3 DNA sequence: TGTGCCAGCAGTTACTCGACTAGCGGGCGATGGGACAATGAGCAGTTCTTC.

This clone was detected a few times. The chain recombines TRBV7-6 with TRBJ1-1; weak D call: TRBD1 (5 bases). V was clipped by 10 bases and J by 7 bases, with 16 bases between them. CDR1 SGHVS and CDR2 FNYEAQ come from the germline V gene. The CDR3 contains 12 residues. Written as DNA, the CDR3 is TGTGCCACACGGGGGGTAGGCGTTGAAGCTTTCTTT. Its protein product is CATRGVGVEAFF.

The chain joins TRBV18 to TRBJ2-3; 8 nucleotides agree with TRBD2. Germline loops: CDR1 KGHSH, CDR2 LQKENI. V lost 3 bases to trimming and J lost 2 bases; unmatched junction nucleotides: 7. The CDR3 is 16 amino acids. The CDR3 sequence: CASSPSGTRNTDTQYF. The CDR3, as DNA: TGTGCCAGCTCACCTTCCGGGACTAGAAACACAGATACGCAGTATTTT.

V and J are TRBV6-2 or TRBV6-3 and TRBJ2-7; TRBD2 matches 7 bases. CDR1 MNHEY and CDR2 SVGEGT come from the germline V gene. The CDR3 consists of 14 residues. V shed 5 bases, J shed 6 bases, and the junction held 10 bases outside the gene matches. The CDR3 region has the DNA TGTGCCAGCAGTCTAGACGCGGGAGCAGGCGAGCAGTACGTC. Protein sequence: CASSLDAGAGEQYV.

V and J are TRBV27 and TRBJ1-1, with TRBD1 identical over 8 bases. The V and J ends lost 7 bases and 1 base, in that order; junction bases with no gene match: 8. This CDR3 comprises 15 residues. Germline values: CDR1 MNHEY, CDR2 SMNVEV (reference sequence). Here the CDR3 reads CASTYMTGANTEAFF. The DNA for the CDR3 is TGTGCCAGCACCTACATGACAGGGGCGAACACTGAAGCTTTCTTT.

The rearrangement uses TRBV5-1 and TRBJ1-4, with 12 positions matching TRBD1. The V and J ends lost 0 bases and 3 bases, in that order; junction bases with no gene match: 6. The length of the CDR3 is 18 residues. Germline V gene sequence: CDR1 SGHRS, CDR2 YFSETQ. The CDR3: CASSLGMGQGASNEKLFF. Written as DNA, the CDR3 is TGCGCCAGCAGCTTGGGTATGGGACAGGGGGCTTCTAATGAAAAACTGTTTTTT. Using reference TRBV5-1 and TRBJ1-4 for the parts outside the CDR3, the full variable domain is KAGVTQTPRYLIKTRGQQVTLSCSPISGHRSVSWYQQTPGQGLQFLFEYFSETQRNKGNFPGRFSGRQFSNSRSEMNVSTLELGDSALYLCASSLGMGQGASNEKLFFGSGTQLSVL.

The V and J genes are TRBV20-1 and TRBJ1-1, with D unclear. This CDR3 has 13 amino acids. Germline CDR1 DFQATT, CDR2 SNEGSKA (reference sequence). The germline V and J ends were trimmed by 3 bases and 1 base, with 9 bases remaining between them. CDR3 in amino acids: CSASRQANTEAFF. The CDR3 DNA reads TGCAGTGCTAGTAGACAAGCGAACACTGAAGCTTTCTTT.

The rearrangement links TRBV7-2 to TRBJ1-1; D is uncertain. V lost 7 bases to trimming and J lost 3 bases, with 15 bases between them. The CDR3 runs 14 residues. Looked up from germline, CDR1 is SGHTA and CDR2 is FQGNSA. CDR3: CASTDLYRDTEAFF. CDR3 nucleotides: TGTGCCAGCACCGACCTTTACCGGGACACTGAAGCTTTCTTT.

The chain employs TRBV6-2 or TRBV6-3 and TRBJ2-1, with D hard to call. From germline, CDR1 is MNHEY and CDR2 SVGEGT. The CDR3 contains 17 residues. The ends were cut back, 0 bases at V and 3 bases at J, with 15 bases in the middle. In DNA, the CDR3 is TGTGCCAGCAGTTACTCGAGCCTAAGAACCCTCTACAATGAGCAGTTCTTC. It codes for CASSYSSLRTLYNEQFF.

The rearrangement joins TRBV2 to TRBJ1-5; a possible D gene is TRBD1 (6 bases). This CDR3 has 15 residues. V was trimmed by 6 bases and J by 0 bases, leaving 12 bases between them. CDR1 SNHLY and CDR2 FYNNEI come from the germline V gene. CDR3 nucleotides: TGTGCCAGCAGCTCACAGGGACATAGCAATCAGCCCCAGCATTTT. Its translation: CASSSQGHSNQPQHF. Together with reference TRBV2 and TRBJ1-5, the CDR3 gives the full variable domain: EPEVTQTPSHQVTQMGQEVILRCVPISNHLYFYWYRQILGQKVEFLVSFYNNEISEKSEIFDDQFSVERPDGSNFTLKIRSTKLEDSAMYFCASSSQGHSNQPQHFGDGTRLSIL.

The chain links TRBV19 to TRBJ1-4, with TRBD1 matching 8 bases. The CDR3 contains 15 residues. Germline loops: CDR1 LNHDA, CDR2 SQIVND (reference sequence). Unmatched junction bases numbered 5, after V lost 4 bases and J lost 4 bases. The CDR3 DNA reads as TGTGCCAGTAGTACCGGGACAGGAGGTAATGAAAAACTGTTTTTT. Its protein is CASSTGTGGNEKLFF.

The chain recombines TRBV9 with TRBJ1-2; D is unresolved. In germline, CDR1 is SGDLS, CDR2 YYNGEE. V was shortened by 4 bases and J by 2 bases, with 12 bases between the two germline ends. There are 14 residues in the CDR3. As DNA, the CDR3 is TGTGCCAGCAGCCCAGAACAGAACAACTATGGCTACACCTTC. Residues: CASSPEQNNYGYTF.

The rearrangement joins TRBV3-1 (or the pseudogene TRBV3-2) to TRBJ2-3; 9 nucleotides line up with TRBD1. CDR1 and CDR2 from the germline V gene are LGHDT and YNNKEL (reference sequence). This CDR3 is built from 16 residues. Losses at the gene ends were 4 bases for V and 4 bases for J; bases not matched to a gene: 9. The CDR3 coding sequence is TGTGCCAGCAGCCCAAGCCCTGGACAGGGGTCAGATACGCAGTATTTT. Protein product: CASSPSPGQGSDTQYF.

The chain joins TRBV7-9 to TRBJ1-4; D might be TRBD1 (6 bases). The germline CDR1 and CDR2 sequences are SEHNR and FQNEAQ (reference sequence). CDR3 length equals 18 residues. Between the trimmed V and J ends, which lost 1 base and 0 bases, there was a span of 15 bases. CDR3: CASSLGWGGHTTNEKLFF. Here the CDR3 DNA reads TGTGCCAGCAGCTTAGGTTGGGGGGGCCACACAACTAATGAAAAACTGTTTTTT.

V and J are TRBV7-9 and TRBJ2-5; perhaps TRBD2 as D (5 bases). This CDR3 has 15 amino acids. The germline CDR1 and CDR2 sequences are SEHNR and FQNEAQ (reference sequence). Trimming left V 0 bases short and J 2 bases short, with 10 bases between. CDR3 nucleotides: TGTGCCAGCAGCTTAGCACTAGAGACTCAAGAGACCCAGTACTTC. This codes for CASSLALETQETQYF.

The V and J genes are TRBV18 and TRBJ1-6, with a tentative D call TRBD1 (6 bases). With 3 bases removed from V and 9 bases from J, the gap between germline ends came to 21 bases. The CDR3 loop spans 17 amino acids. CDR1 and CDR2 (germline): KGHSH, LQKENI. The CDR3 bases are TGTGCCAGCTCACCTCGGCAGGGGATGAGGGAGTTTTCACCCCTCCACTTT. It codes for CASSPRQGMREFSPLHF.

This rearrangement joins TRBV19 to TRBJ2-2; a possible D gene is TRBD1 (5 bases). Germline values: CDR1 LNHDA, CDR2 SQIVND (reference sequence). CDR3 length: 14 residues. Trimming cost V 7 bases and J 0 bases, with 9 bases left between them. The CDR3 protein is CASIRTTNTGELFF. The DNA for the CDR3 is TGTGCCAGTATAAGGACAACGAACACCGGGGAGCTGTTTTTT.

The chain has TRBV6-2 or TRBV6-3 and TRBJ2-1; TRBD2 matches 8 bases. The junction had 6 bases not matched to a gene; V was cut back by 6 bases and J by 2 bases. In germline, CDR1 is MNHEY, CDR2 SVGEGT. This CDR3 spans 15 amino acids. In nucleotides, the CDR3 is TGTGCCAGCAGCCTCACTAGCGGCCCCTACAATGAGCAGTTCTTC. Translated: CASSLTSGPYNEQFF.

The rearrangement joins TRBV23-1 to TRBJ1-5; weak D call: TRBD1 (6 bases). TRBV23-1 is marked as an open reading frame, function uncertain. With 4 bases removed from V and 3 bases from J, the gap between germline ends came to 10 bases. The CDR3 length is 14 residues. Here the CDR3 DNA reads TGCGCCAGCAGTCTCCGACAGGTCAATCAGCCCCAGCATTTT. This translates into CASSLRQVNQPQHF.

This clone was counted between two and nine times. This chain uses TRBV27 with TRBJ2-3; TRBD2 agrees at 13 bases. Germline CDR1 reads MNHEY; CDR2 reads SMNVEV (reference sequence). This CDR3 spans 16 amino acids. Trimming took 4 bases from V and 6 from J; bases not matched to a gene: 7. CDR3 sequence: CASSYVGTSGADTQYF. CDR3 in DNA: TGTGCCAGCAGTTATGTGGGGACTAGCGGGGCCGATACGCAGTATTTT.

This clone was found once. This chain links TRBV19 with TRBJ2-7; possible D gene TRBD2, 5 bases. Germline-derived CDR1 and CDR2 are LNHDA and SQIVND (reference sequence). Trimming took off 0 bases at V and 5 bases at J, with 8 bases between the two ends. This CDR3 has 13 amino acids. This CDR3 reads CASSIDRGNEQYF. CDR3 DNA: TGTGCCAGTAGTATAGATCGAGGGAACGAGCAGTACTTC. The complete variable domain, with remaining parts taken from reference TRBV19 and TRBJ2-7, reads DGGITQSPKYLFRKEGQNVTLSCEQNLNHDAMYWYRQDPGQGLRLIYYSQIVNDFQKGDIAEGYSVSREKKESFPLTVTSAQKNPTAFYLCASSIDRGNEQYFGPGTRLTVT.

J is TRBJ1-2 and V is TRBV24-1, with 9 bases identical to TRBD1. J gave up 2 bases and V 4 bases, and 4 bases lay outside the gene matches. Germline CDR1 and CDR2: KGHDR and SFDVKD. This CDR3 is 15 amino acids long. The CDR3 DNA is TGTGCCACCAGTGAGGCCGGGACAGGGAACTATGGCTACACCTTC. It translates to CATSEAGTGNYGYTF.

This chain joins TRBV7-2 and TRBJ1-2; D is uncertain. Germline CDR1 SGHTA, CDR2 FQGNSA. This CDR3 contains 15 residues. V was cut by 1 base and J by 0 bases, with 9 bases left in between. In nucleotides, the CDR3 is TGTGCCAGCAGCTTAGTCGGGATCCCTAACTATGGCTACACCTTC. This encodes CASSLVGIPNYGYTF.

V gene TRBV18 combines with J gene TRBJ1-2; 7 nucleotides match TRBD1. The trim removed 0 bases at V and 5 bases at J, leaving 12 bases unmatched. The CDR3 spans 17 residues. The germline V gene has CDR1 KGHSH and CDR2 LQKENI. Here the CDR3 DNA reads TGTGCCAGCTCACCACCGGGACAGCCAATTCGAGGATATGGCTACACCTTC. Residues: CASSPPGQPIRGYGYTF.

J is TRBJ1-1 and V is TRBV5-1; D is unclear. This CDR3 is built from 14 residues. Germline V gives CDR1 SGHRS, CDR2 YFSETQ. The V end was cut by 4 bases, the J end by 0 bases, with 10 bases between. The CDR3 sequence is CASSTTHLNTEAFF. CDR3 DNA: TGCGCCAGCAGCACCACTCACTTGAACACTGAAGCTTTCTTT.

J is TRBJ1-2 and V is TRBV25-1; TRBD1 matches 7 bases. The CDR3 is 13 amino acids. V dropped 7 bases and J dropped 5; count of bases not matched to a gene: 7. The V gene's germline CDR1 is MGHDK and CDR2 SYGVNS. The CDR3 DNA reads TGTGCCAGCATGAGGCAGGGGGAGTATGGCTACACCTTC. Its translation: CASMRQGEYGYTF.

In this sample, this clone turned up a few times. This CDR3 is also generated by other DNA sequences in the sample. The chain carries TRBV19 and TRBJ2-7; 11 bases map to TRBD1. This CDR3 has 15 amino acids. Germline assignment: CDR1 LNHDA and CDR2 SQIVND (reference sequence). V shed 1 base, J shed 3 bases, and the junction held 2 bases outside the gene matches. The CDR3 reads CASSIGTGGFYEQYF. The CDR3 DNA reads TGTGCCAGTAGTATAGGGACAGGGGGCTTCTACGAGCAGTACTTC.